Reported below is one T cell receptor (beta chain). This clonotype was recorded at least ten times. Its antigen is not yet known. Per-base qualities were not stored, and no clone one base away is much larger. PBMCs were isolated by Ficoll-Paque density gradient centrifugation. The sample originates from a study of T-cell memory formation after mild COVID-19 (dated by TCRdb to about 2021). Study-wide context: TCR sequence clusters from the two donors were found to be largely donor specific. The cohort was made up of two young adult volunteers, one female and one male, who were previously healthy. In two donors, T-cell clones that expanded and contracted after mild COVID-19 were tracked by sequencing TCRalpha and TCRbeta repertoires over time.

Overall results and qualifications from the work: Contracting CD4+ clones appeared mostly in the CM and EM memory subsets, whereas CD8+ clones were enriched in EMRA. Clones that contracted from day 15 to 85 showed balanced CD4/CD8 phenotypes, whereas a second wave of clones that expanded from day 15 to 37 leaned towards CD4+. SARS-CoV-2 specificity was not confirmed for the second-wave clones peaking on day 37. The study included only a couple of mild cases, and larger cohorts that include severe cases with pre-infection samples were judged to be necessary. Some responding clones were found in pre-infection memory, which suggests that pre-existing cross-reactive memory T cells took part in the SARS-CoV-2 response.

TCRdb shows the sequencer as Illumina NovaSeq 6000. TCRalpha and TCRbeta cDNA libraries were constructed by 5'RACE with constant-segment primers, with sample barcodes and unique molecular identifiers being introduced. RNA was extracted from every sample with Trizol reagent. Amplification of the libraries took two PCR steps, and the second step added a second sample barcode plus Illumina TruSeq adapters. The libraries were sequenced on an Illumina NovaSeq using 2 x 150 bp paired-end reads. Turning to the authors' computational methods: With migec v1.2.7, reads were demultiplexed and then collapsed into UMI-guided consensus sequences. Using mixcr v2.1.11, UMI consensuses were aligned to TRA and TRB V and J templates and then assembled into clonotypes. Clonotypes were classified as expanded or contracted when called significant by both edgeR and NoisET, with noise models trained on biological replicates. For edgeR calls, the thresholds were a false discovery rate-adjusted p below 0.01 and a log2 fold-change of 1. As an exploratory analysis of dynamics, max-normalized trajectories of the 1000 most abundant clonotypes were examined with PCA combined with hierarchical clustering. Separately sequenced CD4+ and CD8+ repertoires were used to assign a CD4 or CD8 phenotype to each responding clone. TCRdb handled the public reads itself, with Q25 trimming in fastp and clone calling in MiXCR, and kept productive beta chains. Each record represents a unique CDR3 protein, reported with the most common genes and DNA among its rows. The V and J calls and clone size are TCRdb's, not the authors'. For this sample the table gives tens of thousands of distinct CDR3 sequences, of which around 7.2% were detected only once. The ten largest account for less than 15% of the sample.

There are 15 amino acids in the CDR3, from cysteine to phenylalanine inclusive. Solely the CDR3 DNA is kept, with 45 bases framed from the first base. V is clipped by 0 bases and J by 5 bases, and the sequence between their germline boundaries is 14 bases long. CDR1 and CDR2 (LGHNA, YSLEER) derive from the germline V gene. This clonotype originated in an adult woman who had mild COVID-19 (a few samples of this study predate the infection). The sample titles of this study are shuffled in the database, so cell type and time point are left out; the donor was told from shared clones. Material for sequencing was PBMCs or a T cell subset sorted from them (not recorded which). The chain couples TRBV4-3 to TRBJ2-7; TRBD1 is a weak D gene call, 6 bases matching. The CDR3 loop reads CASSQEGASRHEQYF. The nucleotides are TGCGCCAGCAGCCAAGAGGGGGCTTCTCGTCACGAGCAGTACTTC.